This T cell receptor (beta chain) was documented in a study of beta chain features in type 1 diabetes. V shed 5 bases, J shed 0 bases, and the junction held 4 bases outside the gene matches. This CDR3 spans 15 amino acids. Per germline, CDR1 MNHEY and CDR2 SVGAGI. Reverse transcription of all isolated RNA meant that expressed TCRB transcripts were sequenced. Only in-frame clones appear in the TCRdb table, and some are missing; sequencing was by immunoSEQ multiplex PCR. The sample shows under 200,000 clones, roughly 9.1% of them seen only once. Sorting based on CD45RO/CCR7/CD25/CD127/CD95/CD27 separated CD4+ naive, central memory, regulatory and stem cell-like memory cells. Overall study results and limits: There was a possibility that cDNA sequencing over-represented cells with high TCR expression. The similarity of naive, central memory and Treg TCRB repertoires appeared greater among patients than among healthy donors.

This clone was seen more than once but under ten times. Antigen specificity is unknown. The chain uses TRBV6-5 and TRBJ2-5, with 9 bases aligning to TRBD2. The source is a woman aged 18-29 years in good health. The specimen sequenced was central memory CD4+ T cells from blood. CDR3 coding DNA: TGTGCCAGCAGTCCTAGCGGGGTTTACCAAGAGACCCAGTACTTC. This gives the protein CASSPSGVYQETQYF.